This TCR beta chain was captured in a study of T cells expressing NK-cell markers. For each CDR3 protein, TCRdb gives one entry from its re-call of the 5' RACE reads, without DNA. In all, the sample yields approximately 380,000 distinct CDR3 sequences. The CDR3 runs 15 residues. From germline, CDR1 is SEHNR and CDR2 FQNEAQ (reference sequence). This TCR was recovered from a man aged 18-75 years in good health. The gene calls are TRBV7-9 and TRBJ2-5; with no DNA, the TCRdb D assignment of TRBD1 cannot be verified. Sequencing was performed on blood T cells: a sorted CD56 or NKG2C T cell subset, CD4+ or CD8+ T cells, or bulk PBMC T cells (not recorded which). The CDR3 reads CASSPMGGRQETQYF.